This TCR beta chain was recorded in a study of Graves' ophthalmopathy and Graves' hyperthyroidism. Looking at the study overall: Hyperthyroidism counted as stable given no ophthalmopathy within 18 months of follow-up.

The germline V gene encodes CDR1 LGHNA and CDR2 YSLEER. Trimming took off 0 bases at V and 4 bases at J, with 15 bases between the two ends. The CDR3 spans 16 residues. RNA transcripts served as template for amplifying TCR beta CDR3 sequences. HTBI primers were used in a first-round RT-PCR, which preceded a second-round multiplex PCR. TCRdb processed the multiplex PCR reads anew with MiXCR; each CDR3 protein has one entry. This table has 900,000 to 1,200,000 distinct CDR3 sequences, 36% appearing once. This clonotype was counted a few times. V is TRBV4-3 and J is TRBJ1-2, with D unresolved. Input material: peripheral blood or thyroid tissue (not recorded which). The sequence was obtained from an adult man with Graves' hyperthyroidism. CDR3 sequence reads: CASSQDRNLLSYGYTF. In DNA form, the CDR3 reads TGCGCCAGCAGCCAAGATAGGAATCTCCTTAGCTATGGCTACACCTTC.